One sample yielded the 16 T cell receptor beta chains listed below, sequenced in a study of blood T cell repertoires in COVID-19. Measured with immunoSEQ multiplex PCR; TCRdb has only the in-frame clones, and not every one. In the table there are about 360,000 clones, 70% to 90% of which are singletons. Sample: peripheral blood. The receptors here all came from a human donor in a cohort sampled during active COVID-19.

This clone was seen just once. The J gene is TRBJ2-7, the V gene TRBV18, with 9 bases fitting TRBD1. This CDR3 is built from 14 residues. V shed 6 bases and J 9 bases; nucleotides not matched to a gene: 12. The germline gives CDR1 KGHSH, CDR2 LQKENI. The CDR3 bases are TGTGCCAGCTCGACGACCAGGGACAGGGCAGCGCAGTACTTC. Protein product: CASSTTRDRAAQYF. Variable domain in full (rest from reference TRBV18 and TRBJ2-7): NAGVMQNPRHLVRRRGQEARLRCSPMKGHSHVYWYRQLPEEGLKFMVYLQKENIIDESGMPKERFSAEFPKEGPSILRIQQVVRGDSAAYFCASSTTRDRAAQYFGPGTRLTVT.

The rearrangement links TRBV9 to TRBJ2-7; 8 bases align to TRBD2. Looked up from germline, CDR1 is SGDLS and CDR2 is YYNGEE. The CDR3 contains 14 residues. After removal of 3 bases from V and 4 bases from J, the junction contained 6 bases not matched to a gene. This chain's CDR3 is CASSGRLALYEQYF. The CDR3 nucleotides read TGTGCCAGCAGCGGGCGACTAGCGCTGTACGAGCAGTACTTC.

The V and J genes are TRBV19 and TRBJ1-5; 8 bases map to TRBD1. Looked up from germline, CDR1 is LNHDA and CDR2 is SQIVND (reference sequence). CDR3 length: 18 amino acids. V dropped 1 base and J dropped 5; count of bases not matched to a gene: 13. CDR3 protein: CASSIGARRGRRDQPQHF. As DNA, the CDR3 is TGTGCCAGTAGTATAGGGGCCCGCAGGGGGCGGCGGGATCAGCCCCAGCATTTT.

The CDR3, as DNA: TGTGCCAGCATTGGACTAGCGGGGGTTGGCGAGACCCAGTACTTC. Its translation: CASIGLAGVGETQYF. This chain uses TRBV2 with TRBJ2-5, with 13 bases identical to TRBD2. The germline CDR1 and CDR2 sequences are SNHLY and FYNNEI. The CDR3 consists of 15 residues. J was trimmed by 5 bases and V by 7 bases; bases with no gene match: 7.

This clone was seen more than once but under ten times. V usage is TRBV7-9 and J usage is TRBJ2-2; 10 bases are a match to TRBD2. This CDR3 comprises 16 residues. J gave up 2 bases and V 4 bases, and 4 bases lay outside the gene matches. Germline CDR1 SEHNR, CDR2 FQNEAQ (reference sequence). The chain's CDR3 is CASSYSSGSNTGELFF. In DNA, the CDR3 is TGTGCCAGCAGCTACTCTAGCGGGAGTAACACCGGGGAGCTGTTTTTT.

The V gene is TRBV7-6, the J gene TRBJ2-1; 16 bases agree with TRBD2. V shed 5 bases, J shed 12 bases, and the junction held 13 bases outside the gene matches. The CDR3 has 17 residues. Germline CDR1 is SGHVS and CDR2 is FNYEAQ. The CDR3 here is CASSPTGLAGGRPRQFF. Here the CDR3 DNA reads TGTGCCAGCAGCCCGACGGGACTAGCGGGGGGGCGACCACGGCAGTTCTTC.

The chain is built from TRBV9 and TRBJ2-2, with 8 bases matching TRBD1. This CDR3 has 16 amino acids. Trimming at V came to 3 bases and at J to 4 bases, leaving 8 bases not matched to a gene. Per germline, CDR1 SGDLS and CDR2 YYNGEE. The CDR3 DNA is TGTGCCAGCAGCGCCACCGGACAGGGCCGCACCGGGGAGCTGTTTTTT. It specifies CASSATGQGRTGELFF.

The V call is TRBV12-3 or TRBV12-4, the J call TRBJ2-6; D is uncertain. Trimming removed 3 bases at V and 4 bases at J, with 4 bases between. This CDR3 is built from 13 residues. The CDR3 DNA follows: TGTGCCAGCAGTTTGGCAGGGGCCAACGTCCTGACTTTC. Its protein product is CASSLAGANVLTF.

The rearrangement joins TRBV3-1 (or the pseudogene TRBV3-2) to TRBJ2-7; the match to TRBD1 covers 7 bases. The V segment lost 1 base and the J segment 4 bases; nucleotides outside the gene matches: 4. CDR3 length: 14 residues. Germline V gene sequence: CDR1 LGHDT, CDR2 YNNKEL (reference sequence). The CDR3 DNA reads TGTGCCAGCAGCCAAGGGGGACAGAATTACGAGCAGTACTTC. The encoded protein is CASSQGGQNYEQYF.

This chain uses TRBV9 with TRBJ2-3; 9 positions agree with TRBD2. The germline V gene encodes CDR1 SGDLS and CDR2 YYNGEE. V was pared by 0 bases and J by 2 bases, with 13 bases of the junction left unmatched. The CDR3 extends over 19 amino acids. In nucleotides, the CDR3 is TGTGCCAGCAGCGTAGCCGCCCTCTCAGCGGGGGGTACCACAGATACGCAGTATTTT. The encoded protein is CASSVAALSAGGTTDTQYF.

The V gene is TRBV6-2 or TRBV6-3, the J gene TRBJ1-2; 8 nucleotides align to TRBD1. Germline V lookup: CDR1 MNHEY, CDR2 SVGEGT. V shed 0 bases, J shed 7 bases, and the junction held 4 bases outside the gene matches. This CDR3 region has 14 residues. This CDR3 is CASSYSSGGAGYTF. The CDR3 coding sequence is TGTGCCAGCAGTTACTCGTCAGGGGGCGCTGGCTACACCTTC.

The J gene is TRBJ2-5, the V gene TRBV5-6; TRBD2 matches at 10 bases. CDR1 and CDR2 from the germline V gene are SGHDT and YYEEEE. This CDR3 contains 14 residues. Trimming removed 5 bases from V and 5 bases from J; junction bases left unmatched: 6. The CDR3 nucleotides are TGTGCCAGCAGTTTAGCGGGGGGTAGGGAGACCCAGTACTTC. Protein: CASSLAGGRETQYF. The full variable domain, in which reference TRBV5-6 and TRBJ2-5 provide the parts outside the CDR3, is DAGVTQSPTHLIKTRGQQVTLRCSPKSGHDTVSWYQQALGQGPQFIFQYYEEEERQRGNFPDRFSGHQFPNYSSELNVNALLLGDSALYLCASSLAGGRETQYFGPGTRLLVL.

The rearrangement joins TRBV19 to TRBJ1-4; perhaps TRBD1 as D (5 bases). This CDR3 spans 14 amino acids. Germline-derived CDR1 and CDR2 are LNHDA and SQIVND (reference sequence). The V end lost 9 bases, the J end lost 0 bases, and 11 bases lay between the germline ends. CDR3 protein: CASEAGSTNEKLFF. In DNA form, the CDR3 reads TGTGCCAGCGAAGCAGGGTCAACTAATGAAAAACTGTTTTTT.

This clone came up many times. The CDR3 DNA reads as TGTGCCACCAGCATCTCATCGAGCGATTCATCTCAGCCCCAGCATTTT. Protein product: CATSISSSDSSQPQHF. The J gene is TRBJ1-5, the V gene TRBV15; D gene unclear. CDR1 and CDR2 from the germline V gene are LNHNV and YYDKDF (reference sequence). The CDR3 covers 16 residues. The germline V and J ends were trimmed by 4 bases and 6 bases, with 19 bases remaining between them.

CDR3 in amino acids: CASSYSYIEDEQYF. CDR3 in DNA: TGTGCCAGCAGTTACTCCTATATCGAAGACGAGCAGTACTTC. The chain has TRBV6-6 and TRBJ2-7; D unresolved. CDR1 is MNHNY and CDR2 is SVGAGI in the germline V gene (reference sequence). V was clipped by 0 bases and J by 5 bases, with 11 bases between them. This CDR3 is 14 amino acids long.

Here the CDR3 DNA reads TGTGCCAGCAGTCCCACACAGGGGGGGCTAAATGAAAAACTGTTTTTT. It translates to CASSPTQGGLNEKLFF. This sequence joins TRBV28 and TRBJ1-4; 8 bases agree with TRBD1. This CDR3 is built from 16 residues. The V and J ends lost 5 bases and 5 bases, in that order; junction bases with no gene match: 10. From germline, CDR1 is MDHEN and CDR2 SYDVKM.